This T cell receptor (beta chain) was documented in a study of T cells in Graves' hyperthyroidism and ophthalmopathy. The sample holds a few counts of this clonotype. The target antigen is unknown. From RNA transcripts, TCR beta CDR3 regions were amplified. HTBI primers were employed in a first-round RT-PCR of the TCR CDR3. TCRdb reprocessed the multiplex PCR reads via MiXCR and lists one record per CDR3 protein. The data contain about 640,000 distinct CDR3 sequences, less than 25% of them singletons. The germline V gene has CDR1 SGHAT and CDR2 FQNNGV. V was shortened by 1 base and J by 3 bases, with 16 bases between the two germline ends. There are 17 residues in the CDR3. Findings and caveats of the study: A 13 V-J model separated ophthalmopathy from stable hyperthyroidism.

Every diagnosis used clinical symptoms, serum thyroxine and TRAb, thyroid ultrasound and orbital computed tomography. This clonotype originated in a man younger than 40 with Graves' ophthalmopathy. The chain recombines TRBV11-2 with TRBJ1-3; D gene uncertain. The sample was blood. The DNA for the CDR3 is TGTGCCAGCAGCTTAGTAAGGACGGCCGGGCGTGGAAACACCATATATTTT. Amino acids: CASSLVRTAGRGNTIYF.